The 21 T cell receptor beta chains presented below share a single source sample, sequenced in a study of human T cells and chemical hapten exposure. Time point defined: patch test 1, 2 weeks after DPC sensitization. Treatment meaning: therapeutic diphenylcyclopropenone sensitization with weekly scalp DPC. TCRdb re-derived calls from the RACE reads in MiXCR, one entry per CDR3 protein. The table has more than 65,000 distinct CDR3 sequences, about 7.5% seen once. The source was whole blood, collected in connection with sensitization to the hapten diphenylcyclopropenone (DPC). The source of these receptors is a woman in her twenties or thirties with alopecia areata. Some clones in this sample may be carry-over from other donors' samples.

In regard to this clonotype: This may arise from a read error, as a much more abundant clone is one base away. The chain is built from TRBV29-1 and TRBJ1-1; weak D call: TRBD1 (5 bases). The CDR3 spans 14 residues. The V gene's germline CDR1 is SQVTM and CDR2 ANQGSEA. Trimming removed 3 bases from V and 7 bases from J, with 18 bases in between. Here the CDR3 reads CSVELQVEDNEAFF. CDR3 nucleotides: TGCAGCGTTGAGCTCCAAGTGGAGGACAATGAAGCTTTCTTT.

This clonotype appeared a few times. This chain uses TRBV25-1 with TRBJ1-2; the D is unclear. V dropped 5 bases and J dropped 8 bases, with 12 bases sitting between them. This CDR3 contains 12 residues. CDR1 is MGHDK and CDR2 is SYGVNS in the germline V gene. CDR3 region: CASSSGSRGYTF. In nucleotides, the CDR3 is TGTGCCAGCAGTTCAGGTAGTAGAGGCTACACCTTC.

This sequence joins TRBV5-1 and TRBJ2-7; 7 bases line up with TRBD2. The CDR3 is 15 amino acids. In germline, CDR1 is SGHRS, CDR2 YFSETQ. Trimming took 4 bases from V and 4 from J; bases not matched to a gene: 11. CDR3 nucleotide sequence: TGCGCCAGCAGCCCCCAGGCGGGGGAGGGGTACGAGCAGTACTTC. Translating it yields CASSPQAGEGYEQYF.

This clonotype came up many times. J is TRBJ1-4 and V is TRBV6-1, with 8 bases aligning to TRBD1. The junction had 5 bases not matched to a gene; V was cut back by 1 base and J by 7 bases. In germline, CDR1 is MNHNS, CDR2 SASEGT. This CDR3 comprises 15 residues. The DNA of the CDR3 is TGTGCCAGCAGTGAAGGTCAGGGGGCGAGTGAAAAACTGTTTTTT. It codes for CASSEGQGASEKLFF.

This clonotype has only a few counts. This sequence joins TRBV29-1 and TRBJ1-5; D ambiguous. This CDR3 spans 14 amino acids. The germline gives CDR1 SQVTM, CDR2 ANQGSEA. V dropped 4 bases and J dropped 1 base, with 11 bases sitting between them. CDR3 DNA sequence: TGCAGCGTTGGCCGTGGAGGAAGCAATCAGCCCCAGCATTTT. The encoded protein is CSVGRGGSNQPQHF.

This clonotype came up many times. The CDR3 region is CASRNDRLATNYGYTF. The CDR3 coding sequence is TGTGCCAGCAGAAACGACAGGTTGGCGACTAACTATGGCTACACCTTC. The chain recombines TRBV6-2 or TRBV6-3 with TRBJ1-2; tentative D call: TRBD1 (6 bases). The CDR3 has 16 amino acids. Germline V lookup: CDR1 MNHEY, CDR2 SVGEGT. Trimming removed 6 bases at V and 0 bases at J, with 17 bases between.

Many counts were recorded for this clonotype. The rearrangement links TRBV10-3 to TRBJ2-2, with 9 nucleotides matching TRBD1. From germline, CDR1 is ENHRY and CDR2 SYGVKD. V lost 5 bases and J lost 3; bases outside the gene matches: 4. The CDR3 sequence is 15 residues long. CDR3 in DNA: TGTGCCATCAGTTTGGACAGGGGTGACACCGGGGAGCTGTTTTTT. Translated, it gives CAISLDRGDTGELFF.

This clonotype has ten or more counts. The chain combines TRBV6-5 with TRBJ2-3; D unresolved. The CDR3 contains 13 residues. Germline-derived CDR1 and CDR2 are MNHEY and SVGAGI. Deletions cut 0 bases from V and 5 bases from J, with 6 bases between. The CDR3 nucleotides read TGTGCCAGCAGTTACTCGCCGGGAGATACGCAGTATTTT. It encodes CASSYSPGDTQYF.

In its sample, this clonotype was seen a few times. This rearrangement joins TRBV6-1 to TRBJ2-7; D unclear. This CDR3 is built from 12 residues. Trimming removed 10 bases from V and 1 base from J, with 11 bases in between. Germline CDR1 MNHNS, CDR2 SASEGT. This CDR3 reads CATQFLSYEQYF. CDR3 DNA: TGTGCCACGCAGTTCCTATCCTACGAGCAGTACTTC.

This clonotype was observed many times. The chain combines TRBV18 with TRBJ1-1; D gene uncertain. V lost 5 bases to trimming and J lost 1 base, with 5 bases between them. This CDR3 comprises 12 residues. Germline V gene lookup returns CDR1 KGHSH and CDR2 LQKENI. This chain's CDR3 is CASSEGNTEAFF. In DNA, the CDR3 is TGTGCCAGCTCAGAAGGGAACACTGAAGCTTTCTTT.

This clonotype was recorded many times. The rearrangement links TRBV7-2 to TRBJ2-5; D is unclear. There are 14 residues in the CDR3. In germline, CDR1 is SGHTA, CDR2 FQGNSA. The V gene lost 2 bases and the J gene lost 2 bases, with 9 bases spanning the gap. The CDR3 protein is CASSLKGLQETQYF. The DNA for the CDR3 is TGTGCCAGCAGCTTAAAGGGTCTGCAAGAGACCCAGTACTTC.

The chain uses TRBV6-5 and TRBJ1-1; 8 bases line up with TRBD1. Germline CDR1 is MNHEY and CDR2 is SVGAGI. CDR3 length: 16 residues. The ends lost 4 bases at V and 4 bases at J; junction bases unmatched: 11. CDR3 nucleotide sequence: TGTGCCAGCAGTTTTCGGACAGGGATCTTTTTCACTGAAGCTTTCTTT. Translating gives CASSFRTGIFFTEAFF.

There are a few counts of this clonotype. The chain joins TRBV11-2 to TRBJ1-5; D unresolved. This CDR3 comprises 15 residues. Germline CDR1 and CDR2: SGHAT and FQNNGV. Trimming stripped 3 bases from V and 3 bases from J, with 12 bases between. DNA of the CDR3: TGTGCCAGCAGCTTTTCCGGGATGAACAATCAGCCCCAGCATTTT. Translating gives CASSFSGMNNQPQHF. The full variable domain, rest sourced from reference TRBV11-2 and TRBJ1-5, is EAGVAQSPRYKIIEKRQSVAFWCNPISGHATLYWYQQILGQGPKLLIQFQNNGVVDDSQLPKDRFSAERLKGVDSTLKIQPAKLEDSAVYLCASSFSGMNNQPQHFGDGTRLSIL.

The genes are TRBV6-1 and TRBJ1-6; weak D call: TRBD1 (5 bases). Germline V CDR1 and CDR2: MNHNS, SASEGT. The CDR3 is 14 residues long. Trimming stripped 1 base from V and 10 bases from J, with 11 bases between. CDR3 bases: TGTGCCAGCAGTGAAGTTGACAGAAACTCACCCCTCCACTTT. Translation: CASSEVDRNSPLHF.

This clonotype was observed at least ten times. The CDR3 here is CSASAGGQRYNEQFF. The DNA of the CDR3 is TGCAGTGCTAGCGCAGGAGGACAGAGATACAATGAGCAGTTCTTC. This rearrangement joins TRBV20-1 to TRBJ2-1, with TRBD1 as a possible D gene (6 bases). Germline V gives CDR1 DFQATT, CDR2 SNEGSKA (reference sequence). The V end lost 3 bases, the J end lost 4 bases, and 16 bases lay between the germline ends. The CDR3 totals 15 residues.

In this sample, this clonotype turned up many times. V gene TRBV19 combines with J gene TRBJ1-2, with D hard to call. The V end lost 3 bases, the J end lost 8 bases, and 13 bases lay between the germline ends. The CDR3 extends over 13 amino acids. CDR1 and CDR2 (germline): LNHDA, SQIVND (reference sequence). CDR3 DNA: TGTGCCAGTAGTATTCGCGGGGTTTTAGGCTACACCTTC. Translated: CASSIRGVLGYTF.

This clonotype was observed a few times. The chain uses TRBV2 and TRBJ1-2; TRBD1 matches at 12 bases. CDR3 length equals 16 residues. CDR1 and CDR2 (germline): SNHLY, FYNNEI. V lost 0 bases, J lost 4 bases, and 3 bases stayed unmatched. CDR3 amino acids: CASSEAWDRGPYGYTF. CDR3 sequence (DNA): TGTGCCAGCAGTGAAGCGTGGGACAGGGGGCCCTATGGCTACACCTTC.

The chain carries TRBV28 and TRBJ1-2; no firm D call. The CDR3 consists of 13 residues. CDR1 and CDR2 from the germline V gene are MDHEN and SYDVKM. Trimming shortened V by 7 bases and J by 4 bases, and 13 bases separated the two germline ends. The CDR3 protein is CASNRSGPYGYTF. CDR3 in DNA: TGTGCCAGCAACCGATCCGGTCCCTATGGCTACACCTTC.

The V and J genes are TRBV7-8 and TRBJ2-2; D gene unclear. Germline assignment: CDR1 SGHVS and CDR2 FQNEAQ. V was cut by 3 bases and J by 6 bases, with 8 bases left in between. CDR3 length equals 13 residues. CDR3 DNA: TGTGCCAGCAGCTTTGTGGCGTCCGGGGAGCTGTTTTTT. The encoded protein is CASSFVASGELFF.

This clonotype was seen at least ten times. The chain links TRBV3-1 to TRBJ1-1; D gene unclear. The CDR3 is made up of 13 amino acids. Germline CDR1 and CDR2: LGHDT and YNNKEL (reference sequence). Trimming shortened V by 3 bases and J by 3 bases, and 8 bases separated the two germline ends. DNA of the CDR3: TGTGCCAGCAGCCAGGGCTCCTACACTGAAGCTTTCTTT. Its protein product is CASSQGSYTEAFF. The whole variable domain, remainder taken from reference TRBV3-1 and TRBJ1-1, is DTAVSQTPKYLVTQMGNDKSIKCEQNLGHDTMYWYKQDSKKFLKIMFSYNNKELIINETVPNRFSPKSPDKAHLNLHINSLELGDSAVYFCASSQGSYTEAFFGQGTRLTVV.

In its sample, this clonotype was seen many times. The genes are TRBV2 and TRBJ2-1; possible D gene TRBD1, 6 bases. The germline V gene encodes CDR1 SNHLY and CDR2 FYNNEI. This CDR3 has 14 residues. V was clipped by 6 bases and J by 5 bases, with 14 bases between them. The CDR3 DNA reads TGTGCCAGCAGGCAGGGGTCGACTAACAATGAGCAGTTCTTC. Its translation: CASRQGSTNNEQFF.